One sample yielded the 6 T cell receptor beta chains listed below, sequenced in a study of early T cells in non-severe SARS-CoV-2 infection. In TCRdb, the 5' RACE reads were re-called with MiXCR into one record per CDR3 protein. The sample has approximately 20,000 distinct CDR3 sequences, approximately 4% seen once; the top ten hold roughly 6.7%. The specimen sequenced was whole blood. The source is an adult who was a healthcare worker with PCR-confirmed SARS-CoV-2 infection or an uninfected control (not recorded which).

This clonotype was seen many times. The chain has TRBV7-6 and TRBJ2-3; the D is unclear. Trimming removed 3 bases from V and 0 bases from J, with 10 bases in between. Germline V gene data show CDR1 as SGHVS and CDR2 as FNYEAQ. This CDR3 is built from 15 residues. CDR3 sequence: CASSLRLPSTDTQYF. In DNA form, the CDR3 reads TGTGCCAGCAGCTTGAGACTGCCTAGCACAGATACGCAGTATTTT.

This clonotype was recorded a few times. DNA for the CDR3: TGTGCCAGCAGCCAAGTAGCAAATGAGCAGTTCTTC. It yields the protein CASSQVANEQFF. The J gene is TRBJ2-1, the V gene TRBV7-9; no clear D gene. CDR1 is SEHNR and CDR2 is FQNEAQ in the germline V gene (reference sequence). This CDR3 has 12 amino acids. V was pared by 5 bases and J by 7 bases, with 9 bases between. Together with reference TRBV7-9 and TRBJ2-1, the CDR3 gives the full variable domain: DTGVSQNPRHKITKRGQNVTFRCDPISEHNRLYWYRQTLGQGPEFLTYFQNEAQLEKSRLLSDRFSAERPKGSFSTLEIQRTEQGDSAMYLCASSQVANEQFFGPGTRLTVL.

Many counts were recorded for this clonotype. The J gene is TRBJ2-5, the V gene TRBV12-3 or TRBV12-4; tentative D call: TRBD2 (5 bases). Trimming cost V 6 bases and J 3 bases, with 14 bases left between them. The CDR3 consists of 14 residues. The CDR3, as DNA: TGTGCCAGCAGCAAGGGAGTAGGGAAAGAGACCCAGTACTTC. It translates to CASSKGVGKETQYF.

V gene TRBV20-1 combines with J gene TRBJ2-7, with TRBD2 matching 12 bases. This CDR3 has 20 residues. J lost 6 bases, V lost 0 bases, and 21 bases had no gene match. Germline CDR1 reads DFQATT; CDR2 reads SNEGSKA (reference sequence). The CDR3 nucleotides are TGCAGTGCTAGAGATAGCGCCAGACTAGCGGGGGCCCTACGGACCGGCGAGCAGTACTTC. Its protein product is CSARDSARLAGALRTGEQYF.

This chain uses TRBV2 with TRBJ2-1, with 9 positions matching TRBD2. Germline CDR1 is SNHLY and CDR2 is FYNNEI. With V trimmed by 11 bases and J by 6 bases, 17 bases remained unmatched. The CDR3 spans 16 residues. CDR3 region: CAPKPKALAGSNEQFF. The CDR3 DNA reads TGTGCCCCCAAACCCAAGGCGCTAGCGGGGAGCAATGAGCAGTTCTTC.

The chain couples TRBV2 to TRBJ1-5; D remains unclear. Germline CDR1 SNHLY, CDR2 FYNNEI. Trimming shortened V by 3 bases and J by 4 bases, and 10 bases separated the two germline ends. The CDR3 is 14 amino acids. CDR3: CASSEVVMNQPQHF. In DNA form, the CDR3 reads TGTGCCAGCAGTGAGGTCGTGATGAATCAGCCCCAGCATTTT.